Shown below are 15 T cell receptor beta chains from a single sample sequenced in a study of control samples from healthy donors and cancer patients (dated by TCRdb to 2020 to 2022). The library was built by means of the immunoSEQ multiplex PCR assay. TCRdb took over this immuneACCESS table, retaining in-frame rearrangements with V and J assigned. Such tables are incomplete; in checked studies, under half of the missing clones stem from an unresolved V gene, and the remainder is unexplained. Present in this sample are 95,000 to 150,000 clones, approximately 88% of which were seen just once. The ten largest make up roughly 3.2% of the sample. Specimen: blood. The receptors here all came from a man aged 35 to 55 in good health.

CDR3 region: CASSFGGGRGQETQYF. The CDR3 nucleotides read TGCGCCAGCAGCTTCGGGGGAGGTAGGGGGCAAGAGACCCAGTACTTC. The V and J genes are TRBV5-1 and TRBJ2-5, with D perhaps being TRBD1 or TRBD2 (6 bases each). The CDR3 has 16 residues. Trimming pared 2 bases from V and 2 bases from J, leaving 16 bases between. Germline V gene lookup returns CDR1 SGHRS and CDR2 YFSETQ.

This chain connects TRBV11-3 to TRBJ1-1; weak D call: TRBD1 (6 bases). The CDR3 runs 14 residues. V lost 5 bases to trimming and J lost 0 bases, with 10 bases between them. Germline assignment: CDR1 SGHNT and CDR2 YENEEA. The DNA for the CDR3 is TGTGCCAGCAGCGGGGGGGCAGTGAACACTGAAGCTTTCTTT. The encoded protein is CASSGGAVNTEAFF. The full variable domain, completed using reference TRBV11-3 and TRBJ1-1, is EAGVVQSPRYKIIEKKQPVAFWCNPISGHNTLYWYLQNLGQGPELLIRYENEEAVDDSQLPKDRFSAERLKGVDSTLKIQPAELGDSAVYLCASSGGAVNTEAFFGQGTRLTVV.

The chain recombines TRBV29-1 with TRBJ2-1; maybe TRBD2 (7 bases). The ends were cut back, 4 bases at V and 7 bases at J, with 11 bases in the middle. The CDR3 is 12 residues long. Looked up from germline, CDR1 is SQVTM and CDR2 is ANQGSEA. DNA of the CDR3: TGCAGCGTTGGGGGGGGCTATAATGAGCAGTTCTTC. Translated, it gives CSVGGGYNEQFF.

The chain carries TRBV7-8 and TRBJ2-7; TRBD1 matches at 9 bases. V lost 1 base, J lost 12 bases, and 7 bases stayed unmatched. This CDR3 contains 13 residues. CDR1 SGHVS and CDR2 FQNEAQ come from the germline V gene. Here the CDR3 reads CASSLDGTGNTYF. CDR3 bases: TGTGCCAGCAGCTTAGATGGGACAGGGAATACGTACTTC.

The V and J genes are TRBV30 and TRBJ2-1; no clear D. V was pared by 3 bases and J by 2 bases, with 14 bases between. Per the germline V gene, CDR1 is GTSNPN and CDR2 is SVGIG (reference sequence). This CDR3 region has 15 residues. The CDR3 DNA sequence: TGTGCCTGGAGGGTGCTTTCGGCCCCCTACAATGAGCAGTTCTTC. Encoded protein: CAWRVLSAPYNEQFF.

The chain is built from TRBV7-2 and TRBJ2-5, with TRBD2 matching over 7 bases. The length of the CDR3 is 15 residues. Trimming took 7 bases from V and 0 from J; bases not matched to a gene: 8. Per the germline V gene, CDR1 is SGHTA and CDR2 is FQGNSA. The CDR3 here is CASNFQRGNQETQYF. Written as DNA, the CDR3 is TGTGCCAGCAACTTTCAGCGGGGCAACCAAGAGACCCAGTACTTC.

About this clone itself: One base away lies a much larger clone, so this may be a sequencing read error. The chain carries TRBV28 and TRBJ1-1, with D uncertain. V was cut by 2 bases and J by 0 bases, with 10 bases left in between. This CDR3 region has 15 residues. CDR1 and CDR2 from the germline V gene are MDHEN and SYDVKM. The CDR3 region has the DNA TGTGCCAGCAGTTTAAGTAAGGTCATGAACACTGAAGCTTTCTTT. This encodes CASSLSKVMNTEAFF.

CDR3 bases: TGCAGTGCTAGTGGTCAGAAAGGTGAAGCTTTCTTT. This gives the protein CSASGQKGEAFF. The V and J genes are TRBV20-1 and TRBJ1-1; D ambiguous. Trimming pared 3 bases from V and 7 bases from J, leaving 12 bases between. The CDR3 totals 12 residues. In germline, CDR1 is DFQATT, CDR2 SNEGSKA (reference sequence).

In its sample, this clone was seen once. J is TRBJ2-7 and V is TRBV5-6; perhaps D is TRBD1 or TRBD2 (5 bases each). The V end was cut by 0 bases, the J end by 3 bases, with 19 bases between. The CDR3 is 17 amino acids. Germline lookup yields CDR1 SGHDT and CDR2 YYEEEE. This CDR3 is CASSLGPSRDGLYEQYF. For the CDR3, the DNA is TGTGCCAGCAGCTTGGGACCGAGTCGGGACGGTCTCTACGAGCAGTACTTC.

This clone came up once. The chain has TRBV4-2 and TRBJ1-3; D possibly corresponds to TRBD1 (5 bases). Trimming removed 0 bases from V and 4 bases from J, with 13 bases in between. This CDR3 spans 16 amino acids. CDR1 is LGHNA, CDR2 YNFKEQ, per germline. The CDR3 bases are TGTGCCAGCAGCCAAGATAATAGGGGATCCGGAAACACCATATATTTT. Translation: CASSQDNRGSGNTIYF.

This chain joins TRBV27 and TRBJ1-6; D might be TRBD1 (6 bases). This CDR3 has 15 residues. With 8 bases removed from V and 1 base from J, the gap between germline ends came to 12 bases. From germline, CDR1 is MNHEY and CDR2 SMNVEV (reference sequence). CDR3 region: CASHRDGSYNSPLHF. The DNA for the CDR3 is TGTGCCAGCCACAGGGATGGGTCCTATAATTCACCCCTCCACTTT.

The chain carries TRBV12-5 and TRBJ2-2; 7 bases map to TRBD1. Germline V gene lookup returns CDR1 LGHNT and CDR2 FRNRAP. Trimming cost V 10 bases and J 2 bases; bases outside gene matches: 16. The CDR3 covers 17 residues. As DNA, the CDR3 is TGTGCTACCGCTCCGGGATCCCAGGGGGTCAACACCGGGGAGCTGTTTTTT. It codes for CATAPGSQGVNTGELFF.

The chain carries TRBV5-1 and TRBJ1-2; D not resolved. The CDR3 runs 14 residues. V was pared by 4 bases and J by 2 bases, with 12 bases between. From germline, CDR1 is SGHRS and CDR2 YFSETQ. The CDR3 sequence is CASSTTLGNYGYTF. In DNA form, the CDR3 reads TGCGCCAGCAGCACCACCCTAGGGAACTATGGCTACACCTTC. The full variable domain, rest sourced from reference TRBV5-1 and TRBJ1-2, is KAGVTQTPRYLIKTRGQQVTLSCSPISGHRSVSWYQQTPGQGLQFLFEYFSETQRNKGNFPGRFSGRQFSNSRSEMNVSTLELGDSALYLCASSTTLGNYGYTFGSGTRLTVV.

This chain uses TRBV4-1 with TRBJ2-7, with D possibly being TRBD2 (7 bases). Germline V gives CDR1 MGHRA, CDR2 YSYEKL. This CDR3 has 16 residues. Trimming stripped 0 bases from V and 2 bases from J, with 14 bases between. Written as DNA, the CDR3 is TGCGCCAGCAGCCAAGAGGTGGGGGGGCTGACCTACGAGCAGTACTTC. Translating it yields CASSQEVGGLTYEQYF.

V and J are TRBV24-1 and TRBJ2-7; D is undetermined. Between the trimmed V and J ends, which lost 4 bases and 3 bases, there was a span of 12 bases. This CDR3 comprises 14 residues. Germline-derived CDR1 and CDR2 are KGHDR and SFDVKD. The DNA of the CDR3 is TGTGCCACCAGTGAATCCGGCAGTATCTACGAGCAGTACTTC. Protein: CATSESGSIYEQYF.